The table lists the clone carrying this T cell receptor (beta chain) with a count of one. This entry is derived from a study of blood T cell repertoires in COVID-19. The authors' processing: Cell counts per sample came from amplifying reference gene primers. Sequenced by immunoSEQ multiplex PCR; TCRdb stores in-frame clones only, minus some. V and J calls plus clone size are reproduced from that table; the DNA served to infer D and trimming. The table has some 360,000 clones, almost 90% seen once. Germline V lookup: CDR1 MDHEN, CDR2 SYDVKM. V lost 2 bases to trimming and J lost 9 bases; unmatched junction nucleotides: 1. This CDR3 is built from 12 residues.

This chain connects TRBV28 to TRBJ2-7, with 10 bases fitting TRBD2. The source is a woman aged 25 to 39 who had been exposed to COVID-19. Material for sequencing was PBMCs or T cells enriched from blood (not recorded which). The CDR3 DNA sequence: TGTGCCAGCAGTTTAGCTAGCGGGAGGCAGTACTTC. It translates to CASSLASGRQYF.